The T cell receptor (beta chain) under discussion was sequenced for a study of T cell repertoires in aging, cancer and after chemotherapy. Study conclusions and caveats: In healthy donors, age-related TCR diversity loss mainly reflected lost richness.

Rearranged V-D-J TRB sequences were amplified with a mixed TRB-A/B primer pool. TCRdb analysed the multiplex PCR reads with MiXCR anew, one entry per CDR3 protein. The sample lists 4,000 to 6,000 distinct CDR3 sequences; 20% to 25% were seen once. The V gene lost 4 bases and the J gene lost 1 base, with 9 bases spanning the gap. Germline V gene data show CDR1 as KGHSH and CDR2 as LQKENI. This CDR3 has 14 residues. Amplification of TCR beta used genomic DNA extracted from peripheral blood. By share of the sample, this clonotype is medium-sized. Its target is unknown. Sequencing was performed on blood. This chain uses TRBV18 with TRBJ2-3, with D possibly matching TRBD2 (6 bases). The receptor comes from a human donor in good health. The donor label of this sample is uncertain. CDR3 nucleotide sequence: TGTGCCAGCTCACTAGGCGGGGGCACAGATACGCAGTATTTT. Amino acids: CASSLGGGTDTQYF.